This T cell receptor (beta chain) originates from a study of cytomegalovirus exposure and HLA in healthy donors (dated by TCRdb to 2015 to 2018). General notes on the study: An earlier analysis of under 600 of the donors reported roughly 270 Gb of sequence data and approximately 110 million unique TCR beta sequences from around 200 million T cells. Donor age, sex, ethnicity and CMV serostatus were compiled alongside the repertoire data. In the later analysis, no new phenotypic data were used to find candidate immune exposures; instead, reliance was placed on TCR beta sequences and their occurrence across donors. Every repertoire in the discovery cohort had been generated on one and the same sequencing platform. In addition to the first cohort of approximately 670 subjects, a separate validation cohort of around 110 different subjects was used. To decide whether each TCR beta V gene segment behaved as functional or pseudogenic, an earlier analysis of several hundred of the donors relied on high-throughput TCR beta sequencing. Typing coverage differed by locus: A, B, C, DRB1 and DQB1 were typed in roughly 620-630 donors, DQA1 in roughly 510, DPA1 in 600 to 610, and DPB1 in 450 to 480. The aim of the study was to test whether cataloging public T cell receptors could identify signatures of past pathogen exposure. The study profiled the T cell repertoires of about 720 subjects by immunosequencing and related them to cytomegalovirus serostatus. Roughly 5 DR-DQ haplotypes were treated as single units for association and clustering because of strong linkage in the cohort. Both class I and class II loci were covered by HLA typing, at four-digit resolution. To predict cytomegalovirus infection status, the study combined high-throughput TCR immunosequencing, statistical association of individual TCRs with disease status, and machine learning. Genome-wide SNP genotypes for about 60% of the roughly 670 donors were used in a later genetic analysis, which treated that subset as a discovery cohort. In a later analysis, previously published TCR beta repertoires from hundreds of donors were re-analyzed and high-resolution HLA genotyping was added so that TCR occurrence patterns could be studied. On average, roughly 250,000 unique TCR beta nucleotide sequences were sequenced per donor among a few hundred genotyped donors of the cohort, with 15% to 20% of those sequences being non-productive. Of the roughly 400 genotyped donors, approximately 83% fell in the genetic ancestry cluster associated with self-reported Caucasian donors. An early release that covered about 600 HLA-typed donors contained about 300 gigabases of sequencing data and about 93 million unique TCR sequences.

The paper as a whole reports these results and caveats: The 87-base-pair reads could not distinguish some IMGT-functional V segments, including TRBV6-2 and TRBV6-3, so those segments were excluded. The authors suggested that the approach could potentially be generalized to other disease states and immunological phenotypes. About 17 rarely observed V segments, including chromosome 9 orphons, were excluded from the earlier analysis of about 500 of the donors because counts were too low. A further reported finding was that TCR beta sequences accurately predicted the HLA-A and HLA-B alleles for most subjects in the first cohort. Most CMV-associated TCR beta chains appeared to be HLA-restricted in a later analysis, and the HLA associations seemed to be driven largely by CMV exposure. According to a later analysis, parvovirus B19, influenza, CMV and Epstein-Barr virus appeared linked to several top co-occurrence clusters. CMV serostatus was the only immune exposure information available for the cohort. Cytomegalovirus status was reported to be diagnosed by the classifier with high specificity and sensitivity in both the original and validation cohorts. A later analysis associated 15,000 or so TCR beta sequences with specific HLA alleles at a false discovery rate of 0.05. A later analysis found that TCR association rates varied across HLA loci, with DRB1 alleles showing the most associated TCRs and HLA-C alleles the fewest. Three of the identified cytomegalovirus-associated TCR beta chains were confirmed in vitro to be specific for cytomegalovirus antigens. Correlated functional status among segregating V segments might be attributable to linkage disequilibrium, but an unknown experimental factor could not be ruled out. A group of highly shared sequence variants was considered likely to be a technical artifact of the sequencing pipeline. In this cohort, only TCR beta chains were sequenced, and detectable features were limited by the absence of alpha or paired-chain data. In a later analysis, HLA-associated TCR beta chains showed more clonal expansion and lower generation probabilities than non-associated chains that were equally common. In an earlier analysis of about 600 of the donors, most TCR beta V segments appeared in productive rearrangements about 87% or about 30% of the time, broadly matching IMGT annotations. Roughly uniform sequencing depth across donors was assumed in presence/absence analyses, although this assumption may not hold. Strong co-occurrence of HLA alleles, especially DR and DQ, made assigning TCR associations to individual alleles difficult. Because HLA typing was unavailable for some donors at each locus, only the typed subset was used in association tests. Across donors, most TCR sequences were observed very rarely, whereas some public TCRs were present in many individuals. An association between a missense DCLRE1C variant and V-gene and J-gene trimming of TCR beta chains was found in a later genetic analysis and replicated in an independent cohort. The study listed 150 to 200 TCR beta chains as associated with cytomegalovirus. According to a later genetic analysis, donors in an Asian-associated ancestry cluster had fewer N-insertions in productive TCRs than the roughly 670-donor mean.

The library was prepared using the immunoSEQ multiplex PCR assay. A mixture of 60 forward primers for TCR Vbeta segments and 13 reverse primers for TCR Jbeta segments was used in the multiplex PCR. A multiplex PCR assay on genomic DNA amplified the CDR3 region of rearranged TCR beta genes. On the Illumina HiSeq System, the amplified TCR beta libraries were sequenced as 87-base-pair reads. On the study's bioinformatics: In a later analysis, tens of millions of unique TCR beta chains were counted across the roughly 700 repertoires, and approximately 11 million of these chains were shared by at least two donors. A nearest-neighbor algorithm error-corrected the raw reads and collapsed the reads into unique sequences, merging closely related sequences to remove PCR and sequencing errors. To assign V, D and J gene segments, CDR3 sequences were aligned to IMGT reference sequences. Each retained sequence needed at least a six-nucleotide match to both a V gene segment and a J gene segment. Rearrangements were called productive when the CDR3 lacked stop codons and stayed in frame with V and J; all others were non-productive. Following IMGT convention, CDR3 was defined as the stretch from the second conserved V-encoded cysteine to the conserved J-encoded phenylalanine. The earlier analysis of 500 to 650 of the donors excluded any sequence lacking an unambiguous match to a single V gene segment. An earlier analysis of 587 of the donors classified V segments as functional when productive rearrangements were above 56.7% and as segregating when the standard deviation between donors was above 5%. A statistical classification framework was developed to diagnose cytomegalovirus status using the catalog of TCR beta chain sequences. In a later analysis, V and J genes were assigned by comparing TCR nucleotide sequences against IMGT/GENE-DB human TR gene sequences. Using the TCRdist pipeline, a later analysis assigned CDR3 sequences along with most-parsimonious VDJ recombination scenarios. In a later analysis, each TCR beta chain was defined by its CDR3 amino acid sequence together with its V-gene family, and reads lacking a unique V-gene family were excluded. In a later analysis, around 650 highly shared, low-generation-probability nucleotide sequences were removed to address suspected cross-contamination and a sequencing artifact. For each public chain, a later analysis derived a clonal expansion index from normalized ranks of inferred template counts within each repertoire. Generation probabilities in a later analysis came from a VDJ recombination model fitted to out-of-frame rearrangements, and those results were checked against IGoR. In a later analysis, hypergeometric tests were used to score TCR-TCR, TCR-HLA and TCR-CMV co-occurrence, with a repertoire-size bias correction applied to TCR pairs. In a later analysis, false discovery rates were estimated by permuting HLA or CMV assignments 20 times. In a later analysis, co-occurring TCRs were grouped with DBSCAN, and TCRdist sequence similarity was added when clustering was performed within HLA-allele-positive subsets. For co-occurrence clustering, repertoires with fewer than 30,000 or more than 120,000 public chains were excluded, along with four or five repertoires with anomalous nucleotide sharing. Drawn from immuneACCESS, this table holds only the in-frame rearrangements with V and J called that TCRdb kept. Clones are partly lost; checked studies trace under half to an unresolved V gene and leave the rest unexplained. V and J calls and clone size come straight from that table; D and trimming were deduced from the DNA. This sample holds some 110,000 clones; approximately 78% were observed only once. Roughly 0.99% of the sample comes from the top ten.

The cohort comprised 670 or so healthy bone marrow donors. All cohort members were sampled while nominally healthy, although unrecorded immune exposures were likely present. The donor tested CMV seronegative, placing the donor among the 352 seronegative members of the cohort. A peripheral blood sample was provided by each donor, and peripheral blood mononuclear cells were used for TCR beta sequencing. The Qiagen DNeasy Blood Extraction Kit was used to extract genomic DNA from the blood cell samples. The germline V and J ends show losses of 2 bases and 10 bases respectively, and no gene match explains 7 bases of the junction. Taken from the germline V gene, the CDR1 and CDR2 loops are SGHRS and YFSETQ. The CDR3 contains 14 residues, cysteine and phenylalanine counted. The kept DNA is CDR3 alone, 42 bases in frame from the first base. Note on this clone: Its antigen remains unidentified. It has no much larger one-base neighbor in the sample; base qualities were not kept.

The TCR originated in a woman under 40 in good health and CMV-seronegative. The sequenced material came from PBMCs. The chain was built from TRBV5-1 and TRBJ2-1, with TRBD1 matching 9 junction bases. The DNA sequence reads TGCGCCAGCAGCTTCGGGACAGGGACCGGGGAGCAGTTCTTC. This codes for CASSFGTGTGEQFF.